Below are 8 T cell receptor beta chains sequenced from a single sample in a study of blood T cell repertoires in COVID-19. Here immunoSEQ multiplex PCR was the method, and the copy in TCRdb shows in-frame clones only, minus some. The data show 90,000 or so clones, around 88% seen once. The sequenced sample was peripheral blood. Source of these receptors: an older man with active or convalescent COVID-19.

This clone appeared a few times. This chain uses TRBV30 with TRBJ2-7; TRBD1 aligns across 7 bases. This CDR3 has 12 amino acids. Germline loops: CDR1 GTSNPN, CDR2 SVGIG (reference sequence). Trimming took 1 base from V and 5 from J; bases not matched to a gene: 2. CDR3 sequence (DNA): TGTGCCTGGAGTGGGCAGGGGGACGAGCAGTACTTC. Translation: CAWSGQGDEQYF.

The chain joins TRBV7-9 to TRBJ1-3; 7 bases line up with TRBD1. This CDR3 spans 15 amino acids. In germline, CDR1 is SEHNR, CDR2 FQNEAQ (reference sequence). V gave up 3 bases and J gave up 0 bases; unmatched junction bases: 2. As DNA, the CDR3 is TGTGCCAGCAGCTTGACAGGGTCCTCTGGAAACACCATATATTTT. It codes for CASSLTGSSGNTIYF.

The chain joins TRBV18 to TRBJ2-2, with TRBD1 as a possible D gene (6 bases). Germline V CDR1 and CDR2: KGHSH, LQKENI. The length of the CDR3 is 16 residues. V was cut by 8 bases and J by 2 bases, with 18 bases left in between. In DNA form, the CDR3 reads TGTGCCAGCGTCGTCGGAGACAGGTTAAACACCGGGGAGCTGTTTTTT. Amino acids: CASVVGDRLNTGELFF.

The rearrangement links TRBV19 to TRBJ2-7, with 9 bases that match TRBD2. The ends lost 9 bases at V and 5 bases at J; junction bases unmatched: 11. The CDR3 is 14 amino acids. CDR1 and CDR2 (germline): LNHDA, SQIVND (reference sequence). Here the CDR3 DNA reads TGTGCCAGCCAACGGACTAGCGTCACCCACGAGCAGTACTTC. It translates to CASQRTSVTHEQYF.

In DNA form, the CDR3 reads TGCGCCAGCGCGTCTAACACTGAAGCTTTCTTT. Translation: CASASNTEAFF. The V gene is TRBV10-1, the J gene TRBJ1-1; D is undetermined. The CDR3 runs to 11 residues. V was trimmed by 8 bases and J by 2 bases, leaving 6 bases between them. The V gene's germline CDR1 is WNHNN and CDR2 SYGVQD (reference sequence).

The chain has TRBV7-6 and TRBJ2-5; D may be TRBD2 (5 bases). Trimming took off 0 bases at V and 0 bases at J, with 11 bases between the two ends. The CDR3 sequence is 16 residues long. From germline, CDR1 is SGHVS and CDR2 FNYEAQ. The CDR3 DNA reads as TGTGCCAGCAGCTTAGCGGGGTTTAGCGACCAAGAGACCCAGTACTTC. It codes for CASSLAGFSDQETQYF.

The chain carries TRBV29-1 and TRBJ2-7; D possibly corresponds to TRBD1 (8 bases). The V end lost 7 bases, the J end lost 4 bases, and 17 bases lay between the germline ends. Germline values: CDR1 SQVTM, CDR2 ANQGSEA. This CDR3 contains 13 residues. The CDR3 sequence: CSALGQGGYEQYF. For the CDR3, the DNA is TGCAGCGCCCTAGGACAGGGAGGGTACGAGCAGTACTTC.

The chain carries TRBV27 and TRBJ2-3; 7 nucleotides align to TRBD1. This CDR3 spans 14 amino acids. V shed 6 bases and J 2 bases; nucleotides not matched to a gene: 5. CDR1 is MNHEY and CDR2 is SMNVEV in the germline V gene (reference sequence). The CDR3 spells CASRPTGTTDTQYF. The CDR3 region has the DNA TGTGCCAGCAGACCGACAGGGACCACAGATACGCAGTATTTT.